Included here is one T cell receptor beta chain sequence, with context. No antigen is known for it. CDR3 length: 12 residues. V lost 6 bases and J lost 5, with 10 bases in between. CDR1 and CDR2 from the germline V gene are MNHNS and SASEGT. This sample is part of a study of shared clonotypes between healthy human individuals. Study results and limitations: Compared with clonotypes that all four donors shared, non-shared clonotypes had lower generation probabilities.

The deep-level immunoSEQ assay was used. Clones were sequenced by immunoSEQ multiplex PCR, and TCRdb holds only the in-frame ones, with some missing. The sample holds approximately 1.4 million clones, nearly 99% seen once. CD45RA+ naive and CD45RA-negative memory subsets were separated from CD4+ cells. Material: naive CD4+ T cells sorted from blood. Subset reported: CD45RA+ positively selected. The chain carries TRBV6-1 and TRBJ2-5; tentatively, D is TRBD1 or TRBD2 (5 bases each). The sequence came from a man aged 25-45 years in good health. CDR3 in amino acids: CASRRGTETQYF. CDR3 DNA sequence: TGTGCCAGCAGGAGGGGAACGGAGACCCAGTACTTC.